The rows below give T cell receptor beta chains drawn from one sample of a study of siplizumab effects on memory and regulatory T cells. Produced via immunoSEQ multiplex PCR; TCRdb's table is partial and in-frame only. This table has approximately 98,000 clones, around 94% appearing once. The sample was non-Treg CD4+ T cells sorted from blood. These receptors came from a human donor in good health. Both conserved end residues are part of each CDR3. The D gene is left open where the match is weak. Size values are once, few and many counts, or a class for expanded clones, and some rows have none.

cdr3_nt cdr3_aa v_call clone_size j_call d_call
TGTGCCAGCAGTCCACAAAACAGGGAAAACCCGCAGTTCTTC CASSPQNRENPQFF TRBV25-1 - TRBJ2-1 -
TGTGCCAGCAGTTCTCCCAACACAGATACGCAGTATTTT CASSSPNTDTQYF TRBV28 - TRBJ2-3 -
TGTGCCAGCAGTTACAAAATACAGGGATCGCGGGGGTACACCTTC CASSYKIQGSRGYTF TRBV6-5 - TRBJ1-2 -
TGTGCCAGCAGTTTAATCCGGGTGTCAAGCAATCAGCCCCAGCATTTT CASSLIRVSSNQPQHF TRBV28 - TRBJ1-5 -
TGTGCCAGCAGCCTAACGGGACACCTTGGGGCAGATACGCAGTATTTT CASSLTGHLGADTQYF TRBV7-3 - TRBJ2-3 -
TGCGCCAGCAGCTTTTCCTCACCTCCCAATGAGCAGTTCTTC CASSFSSPPNEQFF TRBV5-1 - TRBJ2-1 -
TGTGCCAGCTCACTCCAATGGGGACTAGCTGGCGAGCAGTTCTTC CASSLQWGLAGEQFF TRBV18 - TRBJ2-1 TRBD2
TGTGCCAGCAGCGTAGGGACGGGTCAGAGGGAGACCCAGTACTTC CASSVGTGQRETQYF TRBV9 - TRBJ2-5 -
TGTGCCAGCAGCTTAGTAGTCGACTACGAGCAGTACTTC CASSLVVDYEQYF TRBV7-9 - TRBJ2-7 -
TGTGCCAGCAGTCTCTATAATTCACCCCTCCACTTT CASSLYNSPLHF TRBV6-5 - TRBJ1-6 -
TGTGCCAGTAGTATAGATCCCGGACAGGGCTACGAGCAGTACTTC CASSIDPGQGYEQYF TRBV19 - TRBJ2-7 TRBD1
TGTGCCAGCTCACCACCGGGGACAGGGTCAGCTAACTATGGCTACACCTTC CASSPPGTGSANYGYTF TRBV18 once TRBJ1-2 TRBD1
TGTGCCAGCAGCCAAGATCAGCGACTTCGGTTCTTC CASSQDQRLRFF TRBV14 once TRBJ2-1 -
TGTGCCAGCAGGACACCGGGACAGGGGAAGACCCAGTACTTC CASRTPGQGKTQYF TRBV28 - TRBJ2-5 TRBD1
TGTGCCAGTCGACAGGCTGGGGCCAACGTCCTGACTTTC CASRQAGANVLTF TRBV14 - TRBJ2-6 -
TGTGCCAGCAGTAGGGATATCAGCACTGAAGCTTTCTTT CASSRDISTEAFF TRBV6-1 - TRBJ1-1 -
TGCGCCAGCAGTGGGACCGGGACAGGGCCGTACGAGCAGTACTTC CASSGTGTGPYEQYF TRBV10-1 few TRBJ2-7 TRBD1
TGTGCCAGTAAGGGGGCAGGGGTCTTCATGAACACTGAAGCTTTCTTT CASKGAGVFMNTEAFF TRBV19 - TRBJ1-1 TRBD1
TGTGCCAGTAGTCCCAACCACAGGGACTCGGGGCAGCCCCAGCATTTT CASSPNHRDSGQPQHF TRBV19 - TRBJ1-5 -
TGTGCCAGCAGCGTGGGAGATCAAGCTAGCACAGATACGCAGTATTTT CASSVGDQASTDTQYF TRBV9 few TRBJ2-3 -
TGTGCCAGCAGCCCAATTTTGCCAGGGGGTCGCTACACCTTC CASSPILPGGRYTF TRBV27 - TRBJ1-2 TRBD1
TGCGCCAGCAGCTTGCTTTTTCGATCTAGCGGGAGTATCGGGGAGCTGTTTTTT CASSLLFRSSGSIGELFF TRBV5-1 - TRBJ2-2 TRBD2
TGTGCCAGCAGCCAAGTTCCAAGCACAGATACGCAGTATTTT CASSQVPSTDTQYF TRBV14 - TRBJ2-3 -
TGTGCCAGCAGTGTACGGGACATTCAGTACTTC CASSVRDIQYF TRBV6-1 - TRBJ2-4 -
TGCAGCGTTATTACGTCGTCGGCGAAAATACAAGGAGATACGCAGTATTTT CSVITSSAKIQGDTQYF TRBV29-1 - TRBJ2-3 -
TGTGCCAGCAGCCCGGGACGGAATAATGAAAAACTGTTTTTT CASSPGRNNEKLFF TRBV7-9 - TRBJ1-4 -
TGTGCCAGCAGTTTACTAAGCAACGACAGGGGCAAGTACTTC CASSLLSNDRGKYF TRBV28 once TRBJ2-7 TRBD1
TGTGCCAGCTTCGGGGGGCGAGGAGGCTACACCTTC CASFGGRGGYTF TRBV28 - TRBJ1-2 -
TGTGCCAGTATGACCGGGGACTACCAAGAGACCCAGTACTTC CASMTGDYQETQYF TRBV6-1 - TRBJ2-5 -
TGTGCCAGCTCAACCGTGAACGGGCCCTCCTACGAGCAGTACTTC CASSTVNGPSYEQYF TRBV18 - TRBJ2-7 -
TGTGCCAGCAGTGTGGCCAGCCCCTGGGAGCAGTACTTC CASSVASPWEQYF TRBV6-1 - TRBJ2-7 -
TGCGCCAGCAGCTTGCTAGCGGGAGATTACAATGAGCAGTTCTTC CASSLLAGDYNEQFF TRBV5-1 - TRBJ2-1 TRBD2
TGTGCCAGCAGTTATGGTCGGACAGGGGGAGGGACCCAGTACTTC CASSYGRTGGGTQYF TRBV6-5 - TRBJ2-5 TRBD1
TGTGCCAGCAGCTTAGTTTTCCTAGCGGGGGACACAGATACGCAGTATTTT CASSLVFLAGDTDTQYF TRBV7-2 - TRBJ2-3 TRBD2
TGCGCCAGCAGCCCAGAATCGCGGGGGGCCTACAATGAGCAGTTCTTC CASSPESRGAYNEQFF TRBV5-1 - TRBJ2-1 TRBD2
TGTGCCAGCTCGCTTCTTGGCCCCCCGACAGATACGCAGTATTTT CASSLLGPPTDTQYF TRBV18 - TRBJ2-3 -